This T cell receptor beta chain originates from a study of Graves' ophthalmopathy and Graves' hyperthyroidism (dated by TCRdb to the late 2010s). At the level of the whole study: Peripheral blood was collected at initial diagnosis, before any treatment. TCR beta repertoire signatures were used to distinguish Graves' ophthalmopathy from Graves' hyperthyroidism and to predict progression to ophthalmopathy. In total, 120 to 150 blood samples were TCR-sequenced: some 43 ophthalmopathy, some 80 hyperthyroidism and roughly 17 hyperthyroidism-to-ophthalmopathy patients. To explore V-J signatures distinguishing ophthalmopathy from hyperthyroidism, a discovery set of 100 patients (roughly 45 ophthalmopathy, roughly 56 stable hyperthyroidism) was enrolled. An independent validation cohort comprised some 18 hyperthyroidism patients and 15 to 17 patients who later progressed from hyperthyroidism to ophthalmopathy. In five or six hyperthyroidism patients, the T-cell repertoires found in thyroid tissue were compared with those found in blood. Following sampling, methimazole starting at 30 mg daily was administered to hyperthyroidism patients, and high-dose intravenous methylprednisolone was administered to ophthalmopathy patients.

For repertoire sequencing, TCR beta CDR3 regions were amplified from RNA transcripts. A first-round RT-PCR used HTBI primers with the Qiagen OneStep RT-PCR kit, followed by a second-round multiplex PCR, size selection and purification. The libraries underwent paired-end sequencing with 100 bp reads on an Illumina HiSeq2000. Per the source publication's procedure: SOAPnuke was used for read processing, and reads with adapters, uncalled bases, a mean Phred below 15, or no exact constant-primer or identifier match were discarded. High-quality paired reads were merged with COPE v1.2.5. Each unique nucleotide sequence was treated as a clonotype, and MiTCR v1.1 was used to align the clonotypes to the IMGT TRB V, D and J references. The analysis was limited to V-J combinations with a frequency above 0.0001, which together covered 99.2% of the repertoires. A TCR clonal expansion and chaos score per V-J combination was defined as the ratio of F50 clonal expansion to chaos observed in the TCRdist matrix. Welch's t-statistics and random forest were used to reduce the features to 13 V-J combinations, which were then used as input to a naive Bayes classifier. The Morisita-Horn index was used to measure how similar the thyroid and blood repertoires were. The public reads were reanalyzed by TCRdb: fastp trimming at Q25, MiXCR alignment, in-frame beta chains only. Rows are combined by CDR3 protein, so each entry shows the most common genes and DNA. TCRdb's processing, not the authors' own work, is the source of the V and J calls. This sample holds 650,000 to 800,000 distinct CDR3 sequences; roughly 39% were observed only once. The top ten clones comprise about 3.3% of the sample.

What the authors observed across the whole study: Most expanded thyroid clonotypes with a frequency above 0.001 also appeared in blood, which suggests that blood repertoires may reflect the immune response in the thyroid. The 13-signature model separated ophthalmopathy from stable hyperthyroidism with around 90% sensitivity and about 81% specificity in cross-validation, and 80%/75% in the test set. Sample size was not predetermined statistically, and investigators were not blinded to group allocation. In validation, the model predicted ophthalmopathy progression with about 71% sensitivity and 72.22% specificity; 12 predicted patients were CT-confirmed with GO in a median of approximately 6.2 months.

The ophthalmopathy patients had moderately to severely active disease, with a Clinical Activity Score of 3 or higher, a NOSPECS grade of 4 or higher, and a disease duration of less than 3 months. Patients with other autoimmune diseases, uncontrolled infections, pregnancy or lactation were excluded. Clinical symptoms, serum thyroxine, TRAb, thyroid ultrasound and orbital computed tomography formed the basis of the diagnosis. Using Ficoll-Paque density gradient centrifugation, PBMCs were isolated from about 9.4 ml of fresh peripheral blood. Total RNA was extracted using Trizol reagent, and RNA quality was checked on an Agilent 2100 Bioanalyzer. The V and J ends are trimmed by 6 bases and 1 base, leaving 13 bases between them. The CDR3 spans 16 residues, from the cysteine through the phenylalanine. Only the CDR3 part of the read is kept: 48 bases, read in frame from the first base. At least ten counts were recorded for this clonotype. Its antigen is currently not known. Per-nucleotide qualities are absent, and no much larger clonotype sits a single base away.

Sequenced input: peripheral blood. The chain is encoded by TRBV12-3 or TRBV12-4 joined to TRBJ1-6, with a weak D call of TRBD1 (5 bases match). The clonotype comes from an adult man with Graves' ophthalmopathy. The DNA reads TGTGCCAGCAGCCCTATGGCAGGGTCCTATAATTCACCCCTCCACTTT. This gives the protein CASSPMAGSYNSPLHF.